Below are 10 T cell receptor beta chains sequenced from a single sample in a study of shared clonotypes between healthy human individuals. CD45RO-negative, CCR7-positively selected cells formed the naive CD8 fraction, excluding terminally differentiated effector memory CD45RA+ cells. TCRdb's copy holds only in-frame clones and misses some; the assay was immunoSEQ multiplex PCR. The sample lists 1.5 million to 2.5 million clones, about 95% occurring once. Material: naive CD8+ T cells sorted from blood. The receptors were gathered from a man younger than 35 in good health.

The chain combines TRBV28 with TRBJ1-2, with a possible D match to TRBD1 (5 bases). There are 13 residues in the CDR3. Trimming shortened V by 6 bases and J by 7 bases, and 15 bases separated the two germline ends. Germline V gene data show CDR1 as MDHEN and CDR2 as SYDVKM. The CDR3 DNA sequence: TGTGCCAGCAGCTGGGACGTGGGATCTGGCTACACCTTC. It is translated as CASSWDVGSGYTF.

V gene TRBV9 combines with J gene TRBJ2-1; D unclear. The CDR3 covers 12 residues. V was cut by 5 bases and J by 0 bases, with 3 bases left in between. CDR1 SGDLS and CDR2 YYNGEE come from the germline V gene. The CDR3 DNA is TGTGCCAGCAGACCCTCCTACAATGAGCAGTTCTTC. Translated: CASRPSYNEQFF.

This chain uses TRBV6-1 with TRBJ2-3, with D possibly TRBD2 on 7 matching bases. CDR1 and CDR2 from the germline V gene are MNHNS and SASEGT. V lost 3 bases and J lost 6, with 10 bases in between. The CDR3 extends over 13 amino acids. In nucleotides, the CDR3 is TGTGCCAGCAGTGAGGGGGGGCCGGATACGCAGTATTTT. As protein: CASSEGGPDTQYF.

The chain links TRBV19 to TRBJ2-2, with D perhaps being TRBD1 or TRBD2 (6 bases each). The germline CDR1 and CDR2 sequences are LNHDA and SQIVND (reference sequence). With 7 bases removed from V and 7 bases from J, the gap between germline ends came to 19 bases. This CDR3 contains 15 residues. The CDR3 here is CASISGQWGGGELFF. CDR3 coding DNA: TGTGCCAGTATTTCAGGACAGTGGGGAGGCGGGGAGCTGTTTTTT.

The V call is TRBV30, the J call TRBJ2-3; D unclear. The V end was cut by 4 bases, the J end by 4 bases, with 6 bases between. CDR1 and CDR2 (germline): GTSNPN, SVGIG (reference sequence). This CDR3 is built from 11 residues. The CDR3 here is CAWMDADTQYF. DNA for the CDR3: TGTGCCTGGATGGATGCAGATACGCAGTATTTT.

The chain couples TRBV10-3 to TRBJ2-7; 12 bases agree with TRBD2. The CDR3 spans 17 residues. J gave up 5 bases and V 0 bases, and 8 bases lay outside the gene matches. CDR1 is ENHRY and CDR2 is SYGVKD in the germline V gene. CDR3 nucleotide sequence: TGTGCCATCAGTGAGTCGCTCCTAGCGGGGGGGCTGGACGAGCAGTACTTC. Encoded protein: CAISESLLAGGLDEQYF.

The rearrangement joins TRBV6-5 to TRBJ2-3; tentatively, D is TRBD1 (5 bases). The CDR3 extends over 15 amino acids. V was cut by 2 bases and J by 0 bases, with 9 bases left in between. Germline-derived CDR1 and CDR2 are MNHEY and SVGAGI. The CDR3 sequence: CASSYTGSSTDTQYF. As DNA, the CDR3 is TGTGCCAGCAGTTACACAGGTTCTAGCACAGATACGCAGTATTTT.

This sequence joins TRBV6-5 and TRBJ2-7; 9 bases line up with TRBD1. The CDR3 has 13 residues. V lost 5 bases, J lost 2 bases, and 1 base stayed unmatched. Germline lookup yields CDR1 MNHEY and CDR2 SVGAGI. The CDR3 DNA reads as TGTGCCAGCAGTACAGGGGGCACCTACGAGCAGTACTTC. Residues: CASSTGGTYEQYF.

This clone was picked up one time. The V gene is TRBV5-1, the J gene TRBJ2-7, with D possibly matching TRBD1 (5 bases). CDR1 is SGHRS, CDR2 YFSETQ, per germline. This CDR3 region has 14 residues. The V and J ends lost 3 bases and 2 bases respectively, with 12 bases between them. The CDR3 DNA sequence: TGCGCCAGCAGCTCCACGGACAAGCCCTACGAGCAGTACTTC. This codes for CASSSTDKPYEQYF.

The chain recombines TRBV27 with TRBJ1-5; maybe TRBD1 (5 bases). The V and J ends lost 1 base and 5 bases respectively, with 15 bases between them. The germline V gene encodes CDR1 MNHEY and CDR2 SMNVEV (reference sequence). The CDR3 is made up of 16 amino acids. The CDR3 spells CASSLFPGGSDQPQHF. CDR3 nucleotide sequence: TGTGCCAGCAGTTTATTTCCCGGGGGAAGTGATCAGCCCCAGCATTTT.